A single sample gave rise to the 20 T cell receptor beta chains below, sequenced in a study of OX40 agonist ivuxolimab in advanced cancers. The protocol was immunoSEQ multiplex PCR, while the TCRdb copy is restricted to in-frame clones and leaves out a portion. The data show some 64,000 clones, around 90% seen once. The specimen was CD4+ or CD8+ T cells sorted from blood, collected in a trial of the OX40 agonist ivuxolimab. These TCRs come from an adult with an advanced solid tumor such as melanoma, head and neck, liver or kidney cancer.

The CDR3, as DNA: TGTGCCAGTAGTATAGTCAGAGTAGGAGGAACAGATACGCAGTATTTT. It is translated as CASSIVRVGGTDTQYF. The chain joins TRBV19 to TRBJ2-3, with D perhaps matching TRBD2 (5 bases). Trimming removed 1 base at V and 3 bases at J, with 14 bases between. CDR1 and CDR2 from the germline V gene are LNHDA and SQIVND (reference sequence). The CDR3 covers 16 residues.

This clone was detected once. The genes are TRBV4-3 and TRBJ1-4; 7 bases match TRBD1. The V segment lost 1 base and the J segment 8 bases; nucleotides outside the gene matches: 10. The CDR3 runs to 16 residues. Per germline, CDR1 LGHNA and CDR2 YSLEER. The CDR3 coding sequence is TGCGCCAGCAGCCAAGGGAGGCCAGGGGGGAACGAAAAACTGTTTTTT. This encodes CASSQGRPGGNEKLFF.

The chain recombines TRBV7-2 with TRBJ2-1, with 10 bases aligning to TRBD1. The J segment lost 2 bases and the V segment lost 5 bases, leaving 3 bases of the junction unmatched. The germline V gene has CDR1 SGHTA and CDR2 FQGNSA. The CDR3 sequence is 15 residues long. CDR3: CASSPTGGAYNEQFF. In DNA form, the CDR3 reads TGTGCCAGCAGCCCGACAGGGGGCGCCTACAATGAGCAGTTCTTC.

The chain has TRBV28 and TRBJ1-1; perhaps TRBD1 as D (6 bases). The germline CDR1 and CDR2 sequences are MDHEN and SYDVKM. V lost 3 bases and J 1 base, leaving 9 bases between the germline ends. This CDR3 region has 14 residues. CDR3 sequence (DNA): TGTGCCAGCAGTTTTAGGACAGAGAACACTGAAGCTTTCTTT. Its translation is CASSFRTENTEAFF. Drawing the rest from reference TRBV28 and TRBJ1-1, the complete variable domain is DVKVTQSSRYLVKRTGEKVFLECVQDMDHENMFWYRQDPGLGLRLIYFSYDVKMKEKGDIPEGYSVSREKKERFSLILESASTNQTSMYLCASSFRTENTEAFFGQGTRLTVV.

J is TRBJ2-7 and V is TRBV6-6; 8 bases are shared with TRBD1. CDR1 MNHNY and CDR2 SVGAGI come from the germline V gene (reference sequence). The length of the CDR3 is 12 residues. Trimming at V came to 9 bases and at J to 4 bases, leaving 5 bases not matched to a gene. CDR3 amino acids: CASRWTGYEQYF. The CDR3 DNA reads TGTGCCAGTCGCTGGACAGGGTACGAGCAGTACTTC.

This sequence joins TRBV28 and TRBJ2-1; perhaps TRBD2 as D (6 bases). Germline CDR1 reads MDHEN; CDR2 reads SYDVKM. This CDR3 spans 14 amino acids. Trimming left V 4 bases short and J 4 bases short, with 11 bases between. CDR3 residues: CASSSPRDYNEQFF. CDR3 sequence (DNA): TGTGCCAGCAGTTCCCCGCGGGATTACAATGAGCAGTTCTTC.

V and J are TRBV7-9 and TRBJ2-7; 9 nucleotides align to TRBD1. Germline-derived CDR1 and CDR2 are SEHNR and FQNEAQ (reference sequence). This CDR3 is built from 15 residues. V was clipped by 4 bases and J by 5 bases; unmatched bases: 9. CDR3 region: CASSYTGTGTDEQYF. The DNA for the CDR3 is TGTGCCAGCAGCTACACCGGGACAGGGACCGACGAGCAGTACTTC.

The chain carries TRBV6-5 and TRBJ2-1; D might be TRBD2 (6 bases). Trimming removed 4 bases from V and 13 bases from J, with 11 bases in between. The CDR3 totals 11 residues. Looked up from germline, CDR1 is MNHEY and CDR2 is SVGAGI. CDR3 protein: CASSLSGTQFF. The CDR3 DNA is TGTGCCAGCAGTTTATCCGGGACTCAGTTCTTC.

V and J are TRBV9 and TRBJ1-1; 8 bases match TRBD1. Germline V gene sequence: CDR1 SGDLS, CDR2 YYNGEE. The V gene end was trimmed by 4 bases and the J gene end by 6 bases; junction bases not matched to a gene: 8. The CDR3 has 14 residues. This CDR3 reads CASSTSGQGSEAFF. The CDR3 DNA sequence: TGTGCCAGCAGCACGAGTGGACAGGGCTCTGAAGCTTTCTTT.

There are a few counts of this clone. This chain joins TRBV28 and TRBJ2-7, with D possibly being TRBD1 or TRBD2 (5 bases each). Trimming removed 6 bases from V and 7 bases from J, with 22 bases in between. The CDR3 extends over 15 amino acids. Germline CDR1 reads MDHEN; CDR2 reads SYDVKM. CDR3 in DNA: TGTGCCAGCAGCCTCTGGGACCTGGGGAAAGGAGAGCAGTACTTC. It specifies CASSLWDLGKGEQYF.

There are a few counts of this clone. This sequence joins TRBV2 and TRBJ1-2; D not resolved. CDR3 length equals 12 residues. Trimming removed 6 bases at V and 8 bases at J, with 13 bases between. Looked up from germline, CDR1 is SNHLY and CDR2 is FYNNEI. CDR3 amino acids: CASSETGRGYTF. The CDR3 bases are TGTGCCAGCAGCGAAACGGGAAGAGGCTACACCTTC.

V is TRBV19 and J is TRBJ1-4; possible D gene TRBD1, 5 bases. The CDR3 contains 17 residues. Looked up from germline, CDR1 is LNHDA and CDR2 is SQIVND (reference sequence). V lost 7 bases and J 5 bases, leaving 23 bases between the germline ends. In DNA form, the CDR3 reads TGTGCCAGTAACTCGCCAAGGGAAGGGGAATTCAATGAAAAACTGTTTTTT. This codes for CASNSPREGEFNEKLFF.

The chain employs TRBV28 and TRBJ2-7; D ambiguous. Germline CDR1 reads MDHEN; CDR2 reads SYDVKM. V was trimmed by 1 base and J by 2 bases, leaving 9 bases between them. The CDR3 runs to 14 residues. CDR3 in amino acids: CASSLSWQTYEQYF. In DNA form, the CDR3 reads TGTGCCAGCAGTTTATCATGGCAGACCTACGAGCAGTACTTC.

V and J are TRBV20-1 and TRBJ2-1; D gene ambiguous. Germline V lookup: CDR1 DFQATT, CDR2 SNEGSKA (reference sequence). The CDR3 spans 11 residues. V lost 3 bases and J lost 9, with 9 bases in between. In DNA, the CDR3 is TGCAGTGCTAGTTATATAGGTGAGCAGTTCTTC. Its translation is CSASYIGEQFF.

The chain recombines TRBV4-1 with TRBJ2-7; D is unclear. The CDR3 has 13 residues. The V end lost 4 bases, the J end lost 5 bases, and 12 bases lay between the germline ends. Germline CDR1 MGHRA, CDR2 YSYEKL. CDR3 in amino acids: CASSPAYGDEQYF. The CDR3 region has the DNA TGCGCCAGCAGCCCAGCGTACGGCGACGAGCAGTACTTC.

This chain joins TRBV28 and TRBJ2-3; D might be TRBD1 (6 bases). V was clipped by 6 bases and J by 5 bases, with 18 bases between them. The germline CDR1 and CDR2 sequences are MDHEN and SYDVKM. The CDR3 has 15 residues. The CDR3 loop is CASSPGDNRVDTQYF. CDR3 DNA sequence: TGTGCCAGCAGCCCCGGAGACAACAGGGTAGATACGCAGTATTTT.

The chain couples TRBV7-2 to TRBJ2-1; the D is unclear. Trimming cost V 4 bases and J 7 bases, with 2 bases left between them. The germline gives CDR1 SGHTA, CDR2 FQGNSA. There are 10 residues in the CDR3. For the CDR3, the DNA is TGTGCCAGCAGCTCGAATGAGCAGTTCTTC. It yields the protein CASSSNEQFF.

The V call is TRBV5-5, the J call TRBJ2-7; D is unresolved. This CDR3 has 11 amino acids. Trimming stripped 2 bases from V and 5 bases from J, with 5 bases between. Germline CDR1 is SGHKS and CDR2 is YYEKEE (reference sequence). CDR3 nucleotide sequence: TGTGCCAGCAGCTTAACCCACGAGCAGTACTTC. Translation gives CASSLTHEQYF.

J is TRBJ2-3 and V is TRBV10-2; 7 nucleotides match TRBD1. Unmatched junction bases numbered 3, after V lost 3 bases and J lost 3 bases. This CDR3 region has 14 residues. Germline V gene lookup returns CDR1 WSHSY and CDR2 SAAADI. CDR3 DNA sequence: TGCGCCAGCAGTGACAAGGGGGCAACAGATACGCAGTATTTT. Its translation: CASSDKGATDTQYF.

V and J are TRBV5-1 and TRBJ2-2; D ambiguous. CDR3 length: 12 residues. V gave up 5 bases and J gave up 1 base, with 3 bases separating them. Germline V gene data show CDR1 as SGHRS and CDR2 as YFSETQ. CDR3 in amino acids: CASRGNTGELFF. The CDR3 region has the DNA TGCGCCAGCAGAGGGAACACCGGGGAGCTGTTTTTT. The full variable domain, its missing parts supplied by reference TRBV5-1 and TRBJ2-2, is KAGVTQTPRYLIKTRGQQVTLSCSPISGHRSVSWYQQTPGQGLQFLFEYFSETQRNKGNFPGRFSGRQFSNSRSEMNVSTLELGDSALYLCASRGNTGELFFGEGSRLTVL.